What follows are 25 T cell receptor beta chains derived from one specimen sequenced in a study of early T cells in non-severe SARS-CoV-2 infection. Each CDR3 protein is one row after TCRdb ran MiXCR on the 5' RACE reads. Of about 30,000 distinct CDR3 sequences listed, 5.8% were seen once; the top ten hold less than 6.5%. The sequenced sample consisted of whole blood. These receptors all stem from an adult who was a healthcare worker with PCR-confirmed SARS-CoV-2 infection or an uninfected control (not recorded which).

This clonotype was counted between two and nine times. The gene calls are TRBV7-7 and TRBJ2-5; 7 nucleotides match TRBD2. The germline V gene has CDR1 SSHAT and CDR2 FNYEAQ (reference sequence). The CDR3 has 13 amino acids. The V and J ends lost 6 bases and 5 bases, in that order; junction bases with no gene match: 6. Written as DNA, the CDR3 is TGTGCCAGCAGTTCGGGACTACATGAGACCCAGTACTTC. This translates into CASSSGLHETQYF.

This clonotype was detected ten times or more. The rearrangement links TRBV28 to TRBJ1-6; D perhaps matches TRBD1 (5 bases). Trimming cost V 5 bases and J 6 bases, with 17 bases left between them. Germline V gene lookup returns CDR1 MDHEN and CDR2 SYDVKM. CDR3 size: 16 residues. Here the CDR3 reads CASSLLPGGSNSPLHF. The CDR3 DNA follows: TGTGCCAGCAGTCTACTACCCGGGGGGTCTAATTCACCCCTCCACTTT.

This clonotype was detected many times. The chain has TRBV5-1 and TRBJ2-7; 11 nucleotides match TRBD1. Per germline, CDR1 SGHRS and CDR2 YFSETQ. The CDR3 runs to 14 residues. V was pared by 4 bases and J by 4 bases, with 4 bases of the junction left unmatched. The CDR3: CASSTGQGAYEQYF. Written as DNA, the CDR3 is TGCGCCAGCAGCACCGGACAGGGGGCGTACGAGCAGTACTTC.

This clonotype came up a few times. The chain combines TRBV7-2 with TRBJ2-5, with D possibly matching TRBD1 (5 bases). Trimming cost V 5 bases and J 2 bases, with 18 bases left between them. Per the germline V gene, CDR1 is SGHTA and CDR2 is FQGNSA. The CDR3 length is 16 residues. The CDR3 nucleotides are TGTGCCAGCAGCCCTGGGGCCTTACTTTATCAAGAGACCCAGTACTTC. Translating gives CASSPGALLYQETQYF.

With regard to this clonotype: An end of the junction differs from the germline gene, which may be a read error. The V gene is TRBV25-1, the J gene TRBJ1-1, with D perhaps TRBD1 (5 bases). The V gene's germline CDR1 is MGHDK and CDR2 SYGVNS. CDR3 size: 12 residues. The CDR3 sequence is CASTTGPGESFF. CDR3 DNA: TGTGCCAGCACCACGGGGCCAGGTGAATCTTTCTTT. Looking up the rest from reference TRBV25-1 and TRBJ1-1 gives the full variable domain: EADIYQTPRYLVIGTGKKITLECSQTMGHDKMYWYQQDPGMELHLIHYSYGVNSTEKGDLSSESTVSRIRTEHFPLTLESARPSHTSQYLCASTTGPGESFFGQGTRLTVV.

Many counts were recorded for this clonotype. The chain has TRBV10-2 and TRBJ2-5; D is uncertain. Per the germline V gene, CDR1 is WSHSY and CDR2 is SAAADI. The CDR3 loop spans 14 amino acids. V was clipped by 4 bases and J by 4 bases, with 13 bases between them. CDR3 sequence reads: CASSAQRVGETQYF. CDR3 bases: TGCGCCAGCAGTGCACAAAGGGTGGGAGAGACCCAGTACTTC.

This clonotype has at least ten counts. This sequence joins TRBV19 and TRBJ1-2; 7 bases are shared with TRBD1. V lost 6 bases, J lost 1 base, and 11 bases stayed unmatched. The CDR3 covers 16 residues. Per germline, CDR1 LNHDA and CDR2 SQIVND (reference sequence). CDR3 in DNA: TGTGCCAGTAGGGGAGGGGGCGCCGGCGTTAACTATGGCTACACCTTC. This translates into CASRGGGAGVNYGYTF. The whole variable domain, filled in from reference TRBV19 and TRBJ1-2, reads DGGITQSPKYLFRKEGQNVTLSCEQNLNHDAMYWYRQDPGQGLRLIYYSQIVNDFQKGDIAEGYSVSREKKESFPLTVTSAQKNPTAFYLCASRGGGAGVNYGYTFGSGTRLTVV.

Points on this clonotype: Since a much larger clone is just one base distant, this may be a read error. This rearrangement joins TRBV9 to TRBJ2-5; D remains unclear. Germline V gene sequence: CDR1 SGDLS, CDR2 YYNGEE. The CDR3 consists of 14 residues. The CDR3 bases are TGTGCCAGCAGCGTAGTTGGGAATGGCAAGACCCAGCACTTC. It specifies CASSVVGNGKTQHF.

The J gene is TRBJ2-1, the V gene TRBV20-1; 8 positions agree with TRBD2. V gave up 5 bases and J gave up 3 bases; unmatched junction bases: 3. Germline CDR1 and CDR2: DFQATT and SNEGSKA (reference sequence). CDR3 size: 13 residues. The CDR3 sequence: CSAGSGGYNEQFF. CDR3 nucleotides: TGCAGTGCTGGGAGCGGGGGCTACAATGAGCAGTTCTTC.

At least ten counts were recorded for this clonotype. The chain joins TRBV2 to TRBJ2-1; D remains ambiguous. This CDR3 is 16 amino acids long. From germline, CDR1 is SNHLY and CDR2 FYNNEI. The V and J ends lost 2 bases and 0 bases respectively, with 11 bases between them. CDR3 sequence (DNA): TGTGCCAGCAGTGAAACGGCGCTCAGCTCCTACAATGAGCAGTTCTTC. The encoded protein is CASSETALSSYNEQFF. The variable domain in full, completed from reference TRBV2 and TRBJ2-1, reads EPEVTQTPSHQVTQMGQEVILRCVPISNHLYFYWYRQILGQKVEFLVSFYNNEISEKSEIFDDQFSVERPDGSNFTLKIRSTKLEDSAMYFCASSETALSSYNEQFFGPGTRLTVL.

This clonotype was counted many times. The chain has TRBV12-3 or TRBV12-4 and TRBJ2-7, with D perhaps TRBD2 (6 bases). CDR3 length: 16 amino acids. Trimming shortened V by 0 bases and J by 4 bases, and 16 bases separated the two germline ends. DNA of the CDR3: TGTGCCAGCAGTTTAGCCTCGGGACTGGACCTATACGAGCAGTACTTC. Protein sequence: CASSLASGLDLYEQYF.

In its sample, this clonotype is medium-sized. This sequence joins TRBV7-2 and TRBJ2-1; 12 bases fit TRBD2. In germline, CDR1 is SGHTA, CDR2 FQGNSA. The CDR3 length is 17 residues. The V segment lost 4 bases and the J segment 4 bases; nucleotides outside the gene matches: 8. CDR3 bases: TGTGCCAGCAGCTCTGGCCGTGGGACTAGCGGGTACAATGAGCAGTTCTTC. It specifies CASSSGRGTSGYNEQFF.

This clonotype was observed many times. The chain has TRBV20-1 and TRBJ2-3, with D unclear. CDR3 size: 15 residues. Germline lookup yields CDR1 DFQATT and CDR2 SNEGSKA (reference sequence). V was cut by 1 base and J by 2 bases, with 13 bases left in between. CDR3 region: CSARAPDGHTDTQYF. The CDR3 DNA is TGCAGTGCTAGAGCCCCGGACGGGCACACAGATACGCAGTATTTT.

This clonotype was seen repeatedly, ten times or more. The chain employs TRBV6-5 and TRBJ2-1; D is undetermined. The CDR3 runs 13 residues. CDR1 MNHEY and CDR2 SVGAGI come from the germline V gene. The ends were cut back, 8 bases at V and 4 bases at J, with 12 bases in the middle. The CDR3 coding sequence is TGTGCCAGCTCTAGAGGCAGGTACAATGAGCAGTTCTTC. Its protein is CASSRGRYNEQFF.

This clonotype was counted ten times or more. The CDR3 DNA reads as TGTGCCAGCAGCCAAGCGAATGAGCAGTTCTTC. It yields the protein CASSQANEQFF. The J gene is TRBJ2-1, the V gene TRBV4-2; D is uncertain. The CDR3 runs 11 residues. V was cut by 1 base and J by 7 bases, with 2 bases left in between. Germline lookup yields CDR1 LGHNA and CDR2 YNFKEQ.

This clonotype was counted ten times or more. This chain uses TRBV7-9 with TRBJ1-2; 7 bases are a match to TRBD1. After removal of 4 bases from V and 7 bases from J, the junction contained 12 bases not matched to a gene. The CDR3 loop spans 15 amino acids. Looked up from germline, CDR1 is SEHNR and CDR2 is FQNEAQ (reference sequence). This CDR3 reads CASSSSGGREGGYTF. The CDR3 region has the DNA TGTGCCAGCAGCTCTTCAGGGGGACGAGAAGGTGGCTACACCTTC.

This clonotype was seen repeatedly, ten times or more. This rearrangement joins TRBV9 to TRBJ2-3; D may be TRBD1 or TRBD2 (5 bases each). With 5 bases removed from V and 6 bases from J, the gap between germline ends came to 7 bases. Germline loops: CDR1 SGDLS, CDR2 YYNGEE. This CDR3 is built from 11 residues. The chain's CDR3 is CASSRDDTQYF. The CDR3 bases are TGTGCCAGCAGTCGGGACGATACGCAGTATTTT.

This clonotype was picked up a small number of times. J is TRBJ2-7 and V is TRBV18; no firm D call. The CDR3 sequence is 12 residues long. Trimming cost V 2 bases and J 6 bases, with 8 bases left between them. Germline-derived CDR1 and CDR2 are KGHSH and LQKENI. The CDR3 region is CASSPEESEQYF. The DNA of the CDR3 is TGTGCCAGCTCACCAGAGGAAAGCGAGCAGTACTTC.

In its sample, this clonotype was seen many times. This chain uses TRBV6-5 with TRBJ1-1, with 8 bases matching TRBD1. The germline CDR1 and CDR2 sequences are MNHEY and SVGAGI. The CDR3 consists of 14 residues. Trimming took 4 bases from V and 11 from J; bases not matched to a gene: 12. CDR3 nucleotides: TGTGCCAGCAGTTTCATACCTCCGGACAGGGACGCTTTCTTT. As protein: CASSFIPPDRDAFF.

This clonotype was detected ten times or more. This chain uses TRBV7-9 with TRBJ2-3; possibly TRBD2 for D (6 bases). Deletions cut 1 base from V and 3 bases from J, with 8 bases between. CDR1 and CDR2 from the germline V gene are SEHNR and FQNEAQ (reference sequence). This CDR3 is built from 14 residues. The CDR3 here is CASSLVGGTDTQYF. The CDR3 DNA is TGTGCCAGCAGCTTAGTCGGGGGAACAGATACGCAGTATTTT.

This clonotype was recorded many times. This chain uses TRBV11-3 with TRBJ2-2, with unresolved D. V was cut by 1 base and J by 2 bases, with 5 bases left in between. Germline CDR1 is SGHNT and CDR2 is YENEEA. The CDR3 has 14 amino acids. The CDR3 reads CASSLAPNTGELFF. In nucleotides, the CDR3 is TGTGCCAGCAGCTTAGCTCCCAACACCGGGGAGCTGTTTTTT.

This clonotype turned up a few times. This sequence joins TRBV6-6 and TRBJ1-4; D may be TRBD1 (5 bases). The CDR3 is made up of 15 amino acids. The germline V gene encodes CDR1 MNHNY and CDR2 SVGAGI (reference sequence). The V gene lost 4 bases and the J gene lost 7 bases, with 16 bases spanning the gap. The CDR3 nucleotides are TGTGCCAGCAGTTTCGGGGACGGCGGCCGTGAAAAACTGTTTTTT. Translation: CASSFGDGGREKLFF.

The V and J genes are TRBV19 and TRBJ2-3; D is ambiguous. Trimming pared 4 bases from V and 1 base from J, leaving 12 bases between. CDR3 length: 15 residues. Germline CDR1 reads LNHDA; CDR2 reads SQIVND (reference sequence). Written as DNA, the CDR3 is TGTGCCAGTAGTAAGATGGGATCGGGCACAGATACGCAGTATTTT. It is translated as CASSKMGSGTDTQYF.

This clonotype counts as medium-sized. V usage is TRBV5-1 and J usage is TRBJ2-1; the match to TRBD2 covers 12 bases. Germline trimming cut 2 bases from V and 6 bases from J; bases unmatched to any gene: 6. This CDR3 region has 16 residues. Per germline, CDR1 SGHRS and CDR2 YFSETQ. This CDR3 is CASSFLAGGMGNEQFF. CDR3 nucleotides: TGCGCCAGCAGCTTTCTAGCGGGAGGGATGGGCAATGAGCAGTTCTTC.

This clonotype was counted at least ten times. DNA of the CDR3: TGCAGTGCTAGATCCGTACTCCCAGAGCAGTTCTTC. Residues: CSARSVLPEQFF. V gene TRBV20-1 combines with J gene TRBJ2-1; D is unclear. The CDR3 has 12 residues. Trimming removed 2 bases at V and 10 bases at J, with 12 bases between. The germline V gene has CDR1 DFQATT and CDR2 SNEGSKA (reference sequence).